This note documents a single T cell receptor beta chain sequence. The antigen is unknown. Stated time point: new active TB diagnosis, blood taken before or within 7 days of starting treatment. Unsorted cryopreserved PBMC were sequenced, averaging about 92,000 T cells per clinical donor. The sample is drawn from a study of T cells in tuberculosis. Across the study: CD1B tetramers identified T cells specific for mycobacterial lipid GMM. Within 7 days of starting treatment, or before, PBMC were stored. General study findings and limits: GMM-specific TCRs were nearer to active tuberculosis alpha repertoires, suggesting expansion.

Germline V gene data show CDR1 as SGHRS and CDR2 as YFSETQ. V lost 2 bases and J 0 bases, leaving 12 bases between the germline ends. This CDR3 has 16 amino acids. Method: immunoSEQ multiplex PCR; TCRdb's copy keeps in-frame clones and lacks some. This table has 40,000 or so clones, approximately 94% appearing once. The receptor comes from an adult with tuberculosis. This sequence joins TRBV5-1 and TRBJ2-4, with D perhaps matching TRBD2 (6 bases). The material was PBMCs, obtained at tuberculosis diagnosis. The CDR3: CASSFGGSVAKNIQYF. CDR3 bases: TGCGCCAGCAGCTTCGGGGGAAGCGTAGCCAAAAACATTCAGTACTTC.